Sequencing of this T cell receptor beta chain was carried out in a study of cytomegalovirus exposure and HLA in healthy donors (dated by TCRdb to about 2017). Looking at the study overall: A later analysis indicated that the 95 to 150 validation repertoires were generated on the platform also employed for the 666 repertoires of the first cohort. High-throughput TCR immunosequencing, statistical association of individual TCRs with disease status, and machine learning were combined to predict cytomegalovirus infection status. The study was designed to test whether signatures of past pathogen exposure could be identified by cataloging public T cell receptors. Along with the approximately 650-subject first cohort, a separate validation cohort of over a hundred different subjects was used.

The donors were included in the validation cohort of approximately 130 subjects, a group kept apart from the roughly 700-subject first cohort. Turning to this clone: Its recognized antigen is unknown. No base qualities exist here, and no much larger clone lies one base off it.

Libraries were constructed by the immunoSEQ multiplex PCR assay. In the authors' own workflow: To diagnose cytomegalovirus status from the catalog of TCR beta chain sequences, a statistical classification framework was built. This is the immuneACCESS table as TCRdb keeps it, with only in-frame sequences that have V and J called. A part of the clones is gone; compared with another copy, unresolved V genes explain less than half, and the rest is unexplained. V, J and clone size are those of that table, while D and trimming were read from the DNA. In all, the sample holds tens of thousands of clones, and over 75% of those were seen once. The ten largest clonotypes hold under 7% of the sample. Points the paper makes about the study in general: While some public TCRs were present in many individuals, most TCR sequences turned up only very rarely across donors. According to the authors, the approach could potentially be generalized to other disease states and immunological phenotypes. Cytomegalovirus status was reported to be diagnosed by the classifier with high specificity and sensitivity in both the original and validation cohorts. In vitro tests confirmed that a few of the cytomegalovirus-associated TCR beta chains recognize cytomegalovirus antigens. Of the cluster scores, roughly 95% were above 0 in a later analysis, which found that TCRs clustered in the first cohort also tended to co-occur in the approximately 110 validation repertoires. A total of 150 or so TCR beta chains were listed by the study as associated with cytomegalovirus. A later analysis lacked HLA typing for the validation cohort, so it scored co-occurrence in that cohort across all 120 or so repertoires.

The germline V gene specifies MGHDK as CDR1 and SYGVNS as CDR2. Cut back by 2 bases and 1 base, the V and J ends lie 11 bases apart. The CDR3 starts with the cysteine, ends with the phenylalanine, and has 15 residues. Only CDR3 DNA is held: 45 bases, read in frame from base 1. The specimen was PBMCs. The TCR was taken from a woman aged 25 to 45 in good health and CMV-seronegative. The chain uses TRBV25-1 and TRBJ2-5; the D gene identity is not certain. This receptor carries the CDR3 CASSESRISQETQYF. The DNA sequence reads TGTGCCAGCAGTGAAAGCAGGATCAGCCAAGAGACCCAGTACTTC.